The present TCR beta chain was sequenced within a study of T cell repertoires in cytomegalovirus infection. In the study overall: Public TCR beta signatures were indicative of both CMV infection and a matching HLA type.

TCRdb reprocessed the reads with MiXCR, giving one entry per CDR3 protein. The table shows 350,000 to 500,000 distinct CDR3 sequences, with approximately 30% occurring only once. As for this clonotype: Its antigen remains unidentified. The conserved closing phenylalanine or tryptophan is absent in this CDR3, likely reflecting a read error.

Study findings and constraints: Identification of carriers of CMV plus the relevant HLA was performed using cumulative public TCR beta family frequency. Dominating the ex vivo response were TCR beta clonotypes that were CMV-specific and HLA-C-restricted.

The CDR3 runs 15 residues. CDR1 is SGHTA, CDR2 FQGNSA, per germline. Trimming took 0 bases from V and 1 from J, leaving 9 bases between them. The clonotype comes from a human donor in good health (CMV status not recorded). Some clones in this sample may be carry-over from other donors' samples. This rearrangement joins TRBV7-2 to TRBJ1-1, with D hard to call. Sequenced sample: PBMCs. The CDR3 is CASSLAPTQNTEAFC. The CDR3 DNA reads TGTGCCAGCAGCTTAGCCCCGACCCAGAACACTGAAGCTTTCTGT.